This T cell receptor (beta chain) came from a study of T cell responses to AZD1222 COVID-19 vaccine. The V segment lost 5 bases and the J segment 4 bases; nucleotides outside the gene matches: 7. This CDR3 spans 15 amino acids. Germline CDR1 reads SGHAT; CDR2 reads FQNNGV. The data were produced by immunoSEQ multiplex PCR, yet TCRdb's version contains in-frame clones alone and is incomplete. The data show roughly 150,000 clones, around 87% seen once. The chain has TRBV11-2 and TRBJ2-3; 9 bases are shared with TRBD2. The sample consisted of peripheral blood, taken on day 0 of AZD1222 vaccination. This clonotype was obtained from an adult in good health. The CDR3 DNA is TGTGCCAGCAGCCCGGGGGCGGGGGGGCCAGATACGCAGTATTTT. As protein: CASSPGAGGPDTQYF.